This T cell receptor (beta chain) emerged from a study of blood T cells in healthy people across ages. Alongside a J-beta primer mix, a sample-barcoded 5' primer served in a second PCR lasting about 7 to 11 cycles. TCRdb reprocessed the 5' RACE reads via MiXCR and lists one record per CDR3 protein. The table has hundreds of thousands of distinct CDR3 sequences, roughly 30% seen once; the top ten hold approximately 15%. Looked up from germline, CDR1 is MNHEY and CDR2 is SMNVEV (reference sequence). Unmatched junction bases numbered 10, after V lost 5 bases and J lost 9 bases. The CDR3 extends over 15 amino acids. This clonotype was seen more than once but under ten times. For every donor, a draw yielded about 10 milliliters of peripheral blood.

The specimen sequenced was blood. This rearrangement joins TRBV27 to TRBJ1-6, with 7 positions matching TRBD1. This receptor was identified in a woman of 80 years or more in good health. The CDR3 protein is CASSRPRGAASPLHF. CDR3 sequence (DNA): TGTGCCAGCAGTCGACCCAGGGGGGCGGCTTCACCCCTCCACTTT.